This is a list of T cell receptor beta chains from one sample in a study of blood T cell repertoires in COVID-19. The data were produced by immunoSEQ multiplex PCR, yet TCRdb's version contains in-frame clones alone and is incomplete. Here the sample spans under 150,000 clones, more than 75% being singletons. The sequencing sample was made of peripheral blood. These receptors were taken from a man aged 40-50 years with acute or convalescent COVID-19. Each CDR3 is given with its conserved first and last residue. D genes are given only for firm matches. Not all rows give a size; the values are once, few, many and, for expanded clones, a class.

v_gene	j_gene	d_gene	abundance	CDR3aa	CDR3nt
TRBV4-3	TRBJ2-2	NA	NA	CASSQAAVGGPLGTGELFF	TGCGCCAGCAGCCAAGCGGCCGTCGGAGGTCCCCTAGGCACCGGGGAGCTGTTTTTT
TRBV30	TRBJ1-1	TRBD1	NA	CAWSPDRAVTEAFF	TGTGCCTGGAGCCCGGACAGGGCGGTCACTGAAGCTTTCTTT
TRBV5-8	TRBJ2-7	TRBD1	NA	CASSLSVADREEEQYF	TGTGCCAGCAGCTTAAGCGTAGCAGACAGGGAAGAAGAGCAGTACTTC
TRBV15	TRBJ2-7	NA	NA	CATSRDPGYEQYF	TGTGCCACCAGCAGAGATCCCGGGTACGAGCAGTACTTC
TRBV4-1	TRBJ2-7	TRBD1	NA	CASSQEVPGQGYEQYF	TGCGCCAGCAGCCAAGAAGTCCCTGGACAGGGATACGAGCAGTACTTC
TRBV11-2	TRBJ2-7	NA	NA	CASSLVRGKIGEQYF	TGTGCCAGCAGCTTAGTACGGGGGAAAATAGGCGAGCAGTACTTC
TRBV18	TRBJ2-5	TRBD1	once	CASSPGTAQETQYF	TGTGCCAGCTCACCAGGGACAGCCCAAGAGACCCAGTACTTC
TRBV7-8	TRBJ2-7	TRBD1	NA	CASSLVGTAASYEQYF	TGTGCCAGCAGCTTAGTGGGGACAGCCGCCTCCTACGAGCAGTACTTC
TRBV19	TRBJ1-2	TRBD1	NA	CASSTGGSGYTF	TGTGCCAGTAGTACAGGGGGCTCTGGCTACACCTTC
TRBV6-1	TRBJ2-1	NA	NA	CASSEVTIYNEQFF	TGTGCCAGCAGTGAAGTAACTATTTACAATGAGCAGTTCTTC
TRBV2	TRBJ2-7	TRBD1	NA	CASSGTGEGPWGPSSSYEQYF	TGTGCCAGCAGCGGGACAGGGGAGGGTCCGTGGGGACCCTCAAGCTCCTACGAGCAGTACTTC
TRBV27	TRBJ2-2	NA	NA	CASSFLAFGRGWTGELFF	TGTGCCAGCAGTTTCCTGGCTTTTGGCAGGGGCTGGACCGGGGAGCTGTTTTTT
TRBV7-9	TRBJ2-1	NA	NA	CASSLGVQSYNEQFF	TGTGCCAGCAGCTTAGGCGTACAGAGTTACAATGAGCAGTTCTTC
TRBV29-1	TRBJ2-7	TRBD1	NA	CSAATGEAYEQYF	TGCAGCGCTGCGACAGGGGAGGCCTACGAGCAGTACTTC
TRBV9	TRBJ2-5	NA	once	CASSIQETQYF	TGTGCCAGCAGCATACAAGAGACCCAGTACTTC
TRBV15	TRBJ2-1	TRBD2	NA	CATSRDGGSSYNEQFF	TGTGCCACCAGCAGAGATGGCGGGAGCTCCTACAATGAGCAGTTCTTC
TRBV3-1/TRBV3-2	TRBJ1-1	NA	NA	CASSPPWGGTEAFF	TGTGCCAGCAGCCCACCCTGGGGAGGGACTGAAGCTTTCTTT
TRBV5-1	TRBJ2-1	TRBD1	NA	CASSLSTGGNNEQFF	TGCGCCAGCAGCTTGTCGACAGGGGGTAACAATGAGCAGTTCTTC
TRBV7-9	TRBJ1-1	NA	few	CASSRRSGGAFF	TGTGCCAGCAGCCGACGGTCCGGCGGGGCTTTCTTT
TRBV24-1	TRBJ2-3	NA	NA	CATSDPTADTQYF	TGTGCCACCAGTGACCCAACTGCAGATACGCAGTATTTT
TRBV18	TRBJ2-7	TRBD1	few	CASSPAGTGAAEQYF	TGTGCCAGCTCACCAGCCGGGACAGGGGCGGCCGAGCAGTACTTC
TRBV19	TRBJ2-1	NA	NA	CASSQGGGANEQFF	TGTGCCAGTAGTCAAGGGGGAGGGGCGAATGAGCAGTTCTTC
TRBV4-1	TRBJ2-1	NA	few	CASSQGRLGLGGEQFF	TGCGCCAGCAGCCAAGGTCGACTTGGCCTCGGGGGTGAGCAGTTCTTC
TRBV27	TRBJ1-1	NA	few	CASSMAGANLEAFF	TGTGCCAGCAGTATGGCGGGGGCGAACCTTGAAGCTTTCTTT
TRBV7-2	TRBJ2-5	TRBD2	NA	CASSSGGGDQETQYF	TGTGCCAGCAGCTCGGGCGGGGGGGACCAAGAGACCCAGTACTTC
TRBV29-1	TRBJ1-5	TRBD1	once	CSVKDRDDDQPQHF	TGCAGCGTCAAGGACAGGGATGACGATCAGCCCCAGCATTTT
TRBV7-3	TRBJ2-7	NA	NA	CASSLVPDYEQYF	TGTGCCAGCAGCTTAGTACCAGATTACGAGCAGTACTTC
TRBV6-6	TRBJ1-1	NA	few	CASSHDGYTEAFF	TGTGCCAGCAGCCACGACGGGTACACTGAAGCTTTCTTT
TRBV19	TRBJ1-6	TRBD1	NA	CASSTDREGVPLHF	TGTGCCAGTAGTACGGACAGGGAAGGCGTGCCCCTCCACTTT
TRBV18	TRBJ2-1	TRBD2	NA	CASSPNAGLENEQFF	TGTGCCAGCTCACCGAACGCAGGACTAGAGAATGAGCAGTTCTTC
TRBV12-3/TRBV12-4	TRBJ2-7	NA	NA	CASTAGGLEQYF	TGTGCCAGCACCGCTGGAGGGCTCGAGCAGTACTTC
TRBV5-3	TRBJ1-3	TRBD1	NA	CARSLERTGRYSGNTIYF	TGTGCCAGAAGCTTGGAGAGGACAGGGAGGTACTCTGGAAACACCATATATTTT
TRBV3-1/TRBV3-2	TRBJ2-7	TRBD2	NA	CASSQPLSTSGVQYF	TGTGCCAGCAGCCAACCCCTTTCGACTAGCGGGGTTCAGTACTTC
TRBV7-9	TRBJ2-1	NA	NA	CASSLTGGGYNEQFF	TGTGCCAGCAGCTTGACGGGGGGCGGGTACAATGAGCAGTTCTTC
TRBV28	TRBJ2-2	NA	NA	CASSFSSAGELFF	TGTGCCAGCAGTTTCTCTAGCGCCGGGGAGCTGTTTTTT
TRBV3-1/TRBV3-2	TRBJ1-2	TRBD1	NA	CASSQGDRVFSNYGYTF	TGTGCCAGCAGCCAAGGGGACAGGGTATTCTCTAACTATGGCTACACCTTC
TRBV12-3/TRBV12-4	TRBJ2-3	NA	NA	CASSFSLDTQYF	TGTGCCAGCAGTTTCTCTTTGGATACGCAGTATTTT
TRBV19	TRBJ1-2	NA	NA	CASSSDMGPNYGYTF	TGTGCCAGTAGTTCGGACATGGGGCCTAACTATGGCTACACCTTC
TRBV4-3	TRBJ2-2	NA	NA	CASSHHTGTLGGELFF	TGCGCCAGCAGCCACCATACCGGGACATTAGGGGGGGAGCTGTTTTTT
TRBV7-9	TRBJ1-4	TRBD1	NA	CASSLDRGNNEKLFF	TGTGCCAGCAGCTTGGACAGGGGCAATAATGAAAAACTGTTTTTT
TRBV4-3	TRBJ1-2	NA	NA	CASSQDRSYYGYTF	TGCGCCAGCAGCCAAGATCGGAGCTACTATGGCTACACCTTC
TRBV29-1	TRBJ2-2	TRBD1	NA	CSAGTENTGELFF	TGCAGCGCCGGGACAGAGAACACCGGGGAGCTGTTTTTT
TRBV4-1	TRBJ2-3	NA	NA	CASSQLRILQASTDTQYF	TGCGCCAGCAGCCAACTTAGGATCTTACAGGCCTCCACAGATACGCAGTATTTT
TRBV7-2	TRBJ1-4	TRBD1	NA	CASSLRGPPTNEKLFF	TGTGCCAGCAGCTTAAGGGGGCCGCCAACTAATGAAAAACTGTTTTTT
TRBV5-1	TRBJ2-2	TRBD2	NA	CASSSTSGGVAGELFF	TGCGCCAGCAGCTCAACTAGCGGGGGGGTCGCCGGGGAGCTGTTTTTT
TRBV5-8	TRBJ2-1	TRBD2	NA	CASSLALAGGYNEQFF	TGTGCCAGCAGCTTGGCCCTAGCGGGGGGGTACAATGAGCAGTTCTTC
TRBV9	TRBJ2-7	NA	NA	CASSVDWGEYEQYF	TGTGCCAGCAGCGTAGATTGGGGAGAATACGAGCAGTACTTC
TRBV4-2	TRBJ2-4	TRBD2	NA	CASSQDEIAGSNIQYF	TGTGCCAGCAGCCAAGATGAAATAGCGGGATCAAACATTCAGTACTTC
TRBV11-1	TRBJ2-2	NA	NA	CASSLVPTGELFF	TGTGCCAGCAGCCTCGTCCCCACCGGGGAGCTGTTTTTT
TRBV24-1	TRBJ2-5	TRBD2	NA	CATSELLAGEGETQYF	TGTGCCACCAGTGAGTTGCTAGCGGGGGAGGGAGAGACCCAGTACTTC
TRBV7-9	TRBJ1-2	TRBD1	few	CASSSQRQGSLYYYGYTF	TGTGCCAGCAGCTCACAACGACAGGGTTCTCTATATTACTATGGCTACACCTTC
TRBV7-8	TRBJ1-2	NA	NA	CASSLVGASGVTNYGYTF	TGTGCCAGCAGCTTAGTGGGGGCCAGCGGAGTGACTAACTATGGCTACACCTTC
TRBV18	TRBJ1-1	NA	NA	CASSPTGTTDTEAFF	TGTGCCAGCTCACCAACCGGGACAACGGACACTGAAGCTTTCTTT
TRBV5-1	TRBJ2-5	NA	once	CASSLAIRGETQYF	TGCGCCAGCAGCTTGGCTATCAGGGGTGAGACCCAGTACTTC